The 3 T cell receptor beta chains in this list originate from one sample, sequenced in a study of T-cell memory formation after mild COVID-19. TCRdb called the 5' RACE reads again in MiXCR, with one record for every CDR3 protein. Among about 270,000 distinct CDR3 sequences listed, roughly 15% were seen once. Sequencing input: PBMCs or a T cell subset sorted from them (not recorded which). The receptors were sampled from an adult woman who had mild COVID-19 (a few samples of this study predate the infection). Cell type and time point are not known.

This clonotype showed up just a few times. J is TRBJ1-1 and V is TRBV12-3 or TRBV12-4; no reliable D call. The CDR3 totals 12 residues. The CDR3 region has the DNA TGTGTCTCGGGCAGGATGAACACTGAAGCTTTCTTT. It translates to CVSGRMNTEAFF.

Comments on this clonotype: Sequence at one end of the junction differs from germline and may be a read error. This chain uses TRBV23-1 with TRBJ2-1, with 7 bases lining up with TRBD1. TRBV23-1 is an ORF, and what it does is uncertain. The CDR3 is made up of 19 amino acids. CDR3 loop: CASTQIHHPRGISYNEQFF. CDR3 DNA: TGCGCCAGCACTCAAATTCACCATCCCAGGGGGATATCCTACAATGAGCAGTTCTTC.

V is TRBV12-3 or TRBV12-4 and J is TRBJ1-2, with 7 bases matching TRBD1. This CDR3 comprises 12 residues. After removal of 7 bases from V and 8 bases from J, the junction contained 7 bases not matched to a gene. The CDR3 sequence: CASTETGKGYTF. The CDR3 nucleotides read TGTGCCAGCACCGAGACAGGGAAAGGCTACACCTTC.